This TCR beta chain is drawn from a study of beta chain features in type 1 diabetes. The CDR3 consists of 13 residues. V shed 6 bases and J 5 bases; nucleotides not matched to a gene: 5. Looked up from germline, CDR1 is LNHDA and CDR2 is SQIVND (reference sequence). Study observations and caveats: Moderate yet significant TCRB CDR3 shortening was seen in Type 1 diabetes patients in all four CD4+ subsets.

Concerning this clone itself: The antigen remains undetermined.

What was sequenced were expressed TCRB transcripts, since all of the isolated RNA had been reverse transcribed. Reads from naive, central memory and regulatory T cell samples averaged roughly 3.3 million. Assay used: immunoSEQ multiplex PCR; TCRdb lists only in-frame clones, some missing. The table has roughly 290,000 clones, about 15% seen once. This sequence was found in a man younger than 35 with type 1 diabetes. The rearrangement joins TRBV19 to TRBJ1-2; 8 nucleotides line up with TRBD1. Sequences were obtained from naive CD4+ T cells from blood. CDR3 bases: TGTGCCAGTAGGGGGGACAGGAGGTATGGCTACACCTTC. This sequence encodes CASRGDRRYGYTF.